This note documents a single T cell receptor (beta chain) sequence. This sample was taken from a study of identical twins. Germline V gene data show CDR1 as DFQATT and CDR2 as SNEGSKA (reference sequence). The CDR3 sequence is 12 residues long. Trimming shortened V by 4 bases and J by 1 base, and 4 bases separated the two germline ends. After template switching added a universal primer site, the resulting cDNA carried unique molecular identifiers. TCRdb independently ran MiXCR on the 5' RACE reads; one entry per CDR3 protein. The sample has about 530,000 distinct CDR3 sequences; about a fifth are singletons. The same sample was also studied in work on yellow fever vaccine responses in identical twins.

The genes are TRBV20-1 and TRBJ2-2; no firm D call. The TCR originated in a woman between 18 and 29 years old in good health. Sequencing used CD4+ T cells sorted from blood. For the CDR3, the DNA is TGCAGTGCTACCAGGAACACCGGGGAGCTGTTTTTT. This encodes CSATRNTGELFF.